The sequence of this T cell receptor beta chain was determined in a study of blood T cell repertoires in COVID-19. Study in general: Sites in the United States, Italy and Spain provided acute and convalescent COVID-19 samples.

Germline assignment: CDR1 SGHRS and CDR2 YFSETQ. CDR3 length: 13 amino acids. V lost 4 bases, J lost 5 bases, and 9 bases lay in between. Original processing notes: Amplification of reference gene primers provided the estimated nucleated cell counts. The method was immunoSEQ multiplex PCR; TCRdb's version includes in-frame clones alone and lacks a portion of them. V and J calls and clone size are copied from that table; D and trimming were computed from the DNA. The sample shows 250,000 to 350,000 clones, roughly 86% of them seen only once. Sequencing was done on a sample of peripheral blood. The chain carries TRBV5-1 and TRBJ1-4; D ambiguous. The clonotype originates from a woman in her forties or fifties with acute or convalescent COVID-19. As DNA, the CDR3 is TGCGCCAGCAGCGTAGGTAGCAATGAAAAACTGTTTTTT. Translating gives CASSVGSNEKLFF. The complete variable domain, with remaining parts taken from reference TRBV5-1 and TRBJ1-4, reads KAGVTQTPRYLIKTRGQQVTLSCSPISGHRSVSWYQQTPGQGLQFLFEYFSETQRNKGNFPGRFSGRQFSNSRSEMNVSTLELGDSALYLCASSVGSNEKLFFGSGTQLSVL.